The entry below gives a single TCR beta chain sequence along with its context. This CDR3 is 17 amino acids long. The V end was cut by 3 bases, the J end by 0 bases, with 17 bases between. Germline CDR1 KGHSH, CDR2 LQKENI. The repertoire was sequenced with immunoSEQ multiplex PCR; TCRdb's copy has only in-frame clones and lacks some. The sample records 200,000 to 250,000 clones, approximately 80% being singletons. These data are taken from a study of blood T cell repertoires in COVID-19. Study background: In each case, the material was cDNA or gDNA derived from T cells, B-cell-depleted T cells, or PBMCs.

V is TRBV18 and J is TRBJ1-1, with D perhaps matching TRBD1 (6 bases). Sequencing was performed on peripheral blood. This sequence was found in a woman aged 80 or over with COVID-19, enrolled during active disease. The CDR3 bases are TGTGCCAGCTCACCGTACAGGGCCCGCGGGCTGAACACTGAAGCTTTCTTT. It encodes CASSPYRARGLNTEAFF.